This T cell receptor beta chain was profiled in a study of blood T cell repertoires in COVID-19. Germline lookup yields CDR1 SGHTA and CDR2 FQGNSA. This CDR3 region has 12 residues. V was trimmed by 4 bases and J by 3 bases, leaving 6 bases between them. Libraries were prepared by immunoSEQ multiplex PCR; TCRdb keeps only in-frame clonotypes and omits some of them. The sample has around 300,000 clones, just under 90% seen once; the top ten hold more than 9%. The origin of this receptor is a woman aged 25 to 39 who had recovered from COVID-19. The chain has TRBV7-2 and TRBJ2-5; the D is unclear. The sample taken for sequencing was PBMCs or T cells enriched from blood (not recorded which). The CDR3 loop reads CASSSPKETQYF. CDR3 nucleotides: TGTGCCAGCAGCTCCCCTAAAGAGACCCAGTACTTC. The full variable domain, rest sourced from reference TRBV7-2 and TRBJ2-5, is GAGVSQSPSNKVTEKGKDVELRCDPISGHTALYWYRQSLGQGLEFLIYFQGNSAPDKSGLPSDRFSAERTGGSVSTLTIQRTQQEDSAVYLCASSSPKETQYFGPGTRLLVL.